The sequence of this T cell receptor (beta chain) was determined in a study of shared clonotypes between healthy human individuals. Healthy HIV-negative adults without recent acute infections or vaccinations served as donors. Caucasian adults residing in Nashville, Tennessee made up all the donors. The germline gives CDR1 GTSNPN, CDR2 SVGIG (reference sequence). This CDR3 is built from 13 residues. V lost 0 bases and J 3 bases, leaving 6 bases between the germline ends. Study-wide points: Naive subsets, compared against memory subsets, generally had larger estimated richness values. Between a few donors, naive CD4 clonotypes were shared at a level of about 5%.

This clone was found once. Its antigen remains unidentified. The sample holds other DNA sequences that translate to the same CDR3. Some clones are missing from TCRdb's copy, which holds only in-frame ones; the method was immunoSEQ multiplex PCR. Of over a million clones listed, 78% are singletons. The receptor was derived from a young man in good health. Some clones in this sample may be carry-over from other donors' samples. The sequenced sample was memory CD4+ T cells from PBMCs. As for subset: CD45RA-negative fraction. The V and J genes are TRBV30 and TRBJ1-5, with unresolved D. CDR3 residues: CAWSVRDNQPQHF. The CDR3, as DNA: TGTGCCTGGAGTGTACGGGACAATCAGCCCCAGCATTTT.